This T cell receptor beta chain is from a study of identical twins. TCRdb analysed the 5' RACE reads with MiXCR anew, one entry per CDR3 protein. The table shows some 710,000 distinct CDR3 sequences, with around 6% occurring only once. The CDR3 is 15 amino acids. Trimming left V 2 bases short and J 1 base short, with 11 bases between. Germline assignment: CDR1 MNHEY and CDR2 SVGAGI. Only a few counts were recorded for this clonotype. The origin of this receptor is a young man in good health. What was sequenced was naive T cells sorted from blood. The chain links TRBV6-5 to TRBJ1-1, with D possibly TRBD1 on 5 matching bases. This CDR3 reads CASSYMGPTNTEAFF. DNA of the CDR3: TGTGCCAGCAGTTACATGGGACCGACGAACACTGAAGCTTTCTTT.